Below, 20 T cell receptor beta chains from the same sample are listed, as sequenced in a study of T cells in Graves' hyperthyroidism and ophthalmopathy. Regions amplified from RNA transcripts were the TCR beta CDR3 regions. First-round RT-PCR of the TCR CDR3 relied on the HTBI primer set. One entry per CDR3 protein results from TCRdb running MiXCR on the multiplex PCR reads. The sample carries approximately 520,000 distinct CDR3 sequences, around a quarter recorded once. Sequenced: blood. All receptors derive from a woman younger than 45 with Graves' ophthalmopathy.

This clonotype appeared many times. The rearrangement links TRBV27 to TRBJ1-2; TRBD1 aligns across 8 bases. V was clipped by 0 bases and J by 1 base; unmatched bases: 4. Germline CDR1 MNHEY, CDR2 SMNVEV (reference sequence). The CDR3 runs 16 residues. The CDR3 region is CASSLSSGGLNYGYTF. CDR3 nucleotides: TGTGCCAGCAGTTTATCATCAGGGGGCCTTAACTATGGCTACACCTTC.

The table lists this clonotype with many counts. The CDR3 sequence: CSARVSGVGEQYF. The CDR3 DNA sequence: TGCAGTGCTAGAGTGTCGGGGGTAGGCGAGCAGTACTTC. The genes are TRBV20-1 and TRBJ2-7, with a tentative D call TRBD2 (6 bases). Germline CDR1 is DFQATT and CDR2 is SNEGSKA (reference sequence). This CDR3 has 13 residues. V dropped 1 base and J dropped 6 bases, with 13 bases sitting between them.

The table lists this clonotype with many counts. V and J are TRBV20-1 and TRBJ2-5; D tentatively fits TRBD1 or TRBD2 (6 bases each). This CDR3 has 13 amino acids. Trimming left V 6 bases short and J 5 bases short, with 16 bases between. Germline V gene lookup returns CDR1 DFQATT and CDR2 SNEGSKA (reference sequence). The CDR3 DNA reads as TGCAGTGCGTATGGGGGGCCCGTGGAGACCCAGTACTTC. Translating it yields CSAYGGPVETQYF.

The V call is TRBV3-1, the J call TRBJ2-5; 8 bases agree with TRBD2. Trimming at V came to 3 bases and at J to 3 bases, leaving 3 bases not matched to a gene. The length of the CDR3 is 14 residues. CDR1 and CDR2 (germline): LGHDT, YNNKEL (reference sequence). The CDR3 DNA is TGTGCCAGCAGCCAGACGGGGGGGAAAGAGACCCAGTACTTC. It is translated as CASSQTGGKETQYF.

In its sample, this clonotype was seen many times. V is TRBV29-1 and J is TRBJ2-5; 10 nucleotides line up with TRBD2. Germline V lookup: CDR1 SQVTM, CDR2 ANQGSEA. The CDR3 runs to 13 residues. J lost 4 bases, V lost 3 bases, and 2 bases had no gene match. The CDR3 region is CSVESGGAETQYF. The CDR3 DNA follows: TGCAGCGTTGAGAGCGGGGGGGCAGAGACCCAGTACTTC.

On this clonotype itself: Germline and junction disagree at one end, which may indicate a read error. The V call is TRBV10-2, the J call TRBJ2-3; 10 bases match TRBD2. Germline V gives CDR1 WSHSY, CDR2 SAAADI. The CDR3 is 16 amino acids. The CDR3 DNA reads as TGCGCCAGCAGTGAGGAACAAGCGGGAGGGACAGATGCGCAGTATTTT. Protein sequence: CASSEEQAGGTDAQYF.

The V call is TRBV5-1, the J call TRBJ2-7; 10 nucleotides match TRBD2. This CDR3 is 14 amino acids long. Germline CDR1 is SGHRS and CDR2 is YFSETQ. Trimming took 4 bases from V and 6 from J; bases not matched to a gene: 7. CDR3 sequence: CASSQGTSEGEQYF. In DNA, the CDR3 is TGCGCCAGCAGCCAAGGGACTAGCGAGGGCGAGCAGTACTTC.

The chain couples TRBV6-1 to TRBJ2-7; no definite D call. V was trimmed by 6 bases and J by 3 bases, leaving 15 bases between them. The V gene's germline CDR1 is MNHNS and CDR2 SASEGT. There are 14 residues in the CDR3. The CDR3 DNA reads TGTGCCAGCAGGGATAGGTACCGAGACTACGAGCAGTACTTC. This gives the protein CASRDRYRDYEQYF.

This clonotype was counted at least ten times. An end of the junction differs from the germline gene, which may be a read error. The genes are TRBV4-1 and TRBJ2-7, with D hard to call. Germline assignment: CDR1 MGHRA and CDR2 YSYEKL. This CDR3 is built from 15 residues. The CDR3 protein is CASIQAGDTIYEQYF. The CDR3 DNA reads as TGCGCCAGCATCCAAGCCGGAGACACCATCTACGAGCAGTACTTC.

V gene TRBV12-3 or TRBV12-4 combines with J gene TRBJ2-2; D gene ambiguous. Trimming took 8 bases from V and 6 from J, leaving 7 bases between them. The CDR3 has 11 amino acids. The CDR3 is CASGEPGELFF. The CDR3 nucleotides are TGTGCCAGCGGAGAGCCCGGGGAGCTGTTTTTT.

This clonotype came up a few times. The chain uses TRBV6-1 and TRBJ2-2; no clear D gene. Germline V lookup: CDR1 MNHNS, CDR2 SASEGT. V was cut by 2 bases and J by 5 bases, with 6 bases left in between. The CDR3 runs to 13 residues. The CDR3 DNA sequence: TGTGCCAGCAGTGAACCGGTAACCGGGGAGCTGTTTTTT. Its translation is CASSEPVTGELFF.

The V gene is TRBV18, the J gene TRBJ1-2; D unresolved. Trimming cost V 2 bases and J 1 base, with 11 bases left between them. Germline-derived CDR1 and CDR2 are KGHSH and LQKENI. This CDR3 is 15 amino acids long. This chain's CDR3 is CASSPWTDRNYGYTF. The CDR3 region has the DNA TGTGCCAGCTCACCATGGACGGACCGTAACTATGGCTACACCTTC.

The chain couples TRBV28 to TRBJ2-5; 10 bases are shared with TRBD2. V gave up 5 bases and J gave up 1 base; unmatched junction bases: 7. CDR3 length: 16 residues. Germline-derived CDR1 and CDR2 are MDHEN and SYDVKM. For the CDR3, the DNA is TGTGCCAGCAGTGAACAGGGACTAGCGCGCCAAGAGACCCAGTACTTC. Residues: CASSEQGLARQETQYF.

V is TRBV20-1 and J is TRBJ2-2, with D possibly matching TRBD2 (6 bases). Per germline, CDR1 DFQATT and CDR2 SNEGSKA (reference sequence). The length of the CDR3 is 12 residues. V gave up 6 bases and J gave up 8 bases, with 13 bases separating them. The chain's CDR3 is CSAGGPRGELFF. The CDR3 region has the DNA TGCAGTGCCGGAGGGCCTAGGGGGGAGCTGTTTTTT.

This clonotype was counted many times. The CDR3: CASSEPSGGGGETQYF. CDR3 sequence (DNA): TGTGCCAGCAGCGAACCCTCCGGGGGTGGGGGTGAGACCCAGTACTTC. The genes are TRBV6-1 and TRBJ2-5, with D maybe TRBD2 (6 bases). CDR1 and CDR2 from the germline V gene are MNHNS and SASEGT. Trimming took off 6 bases at V and 5 bases at J, with 22 bases between the two ends. The CDR3 loop spans 16 amino acids.

The chain is built from TRBV6-1 and TRBJ1-1; TRBD1 matches at 7 bases. V was clipped by 0 bases and J by 3 bases; unmatched bases: 7. Per germline, CDR1 MNHNS and CDR2 SASEGT. CDR3 size: 16 residues. The CDR3 nucleotides read TGTGCCAGCAGTGAAGCGAGGGGAGACAGGGACACTGAAGCTTTCTTT. The encoded protein is CASSEARGDRDTEAFF.

The chain recombines TRBV11-2 with TRBJ2-7; D assignment may be TRBD1 or TRBD2 (5 bases each). The CDR3 is 18 amino acids. Trimming removed 1 base at V and 1 base at J, with 20 bases between. Per the germline V gene, CDR1 is SGHAT and CDR2 is FQNNGV. CDR3 coding DNA: TGTGCCAGCAGCTTAGTTGGGACCGCTTCTACGCTTTCCTACGAGCAGTACTTC. Its translation is CASSLVGTASTLSYEQYF.

This clonotype was picked up many times. The chain links TRBV29-1 to TRBJ1-3; D may be TRBD1 (5 bases). The germline V gene has CDR1 SQVTM and CDR2 ANQGSEA. The CDR3 runs 15 residues. V lost 8 bases to trimming and J lost 0 bases, with 17 bases between them. CDR3 sequence: CSIIPGRDSGNTIYF. The CDR3 bases are TGCAGCATCATCCCGGGACGGGACTCTGGAAACACCATATATTTT.

This clonotype was observed many times. The V gene is TRBV24-1, the J gene TRBJ1-2, with D possibly being TRBD1 (5 bases). CDR3 length equals 14 residues. V was shortened by 3 bases and J by 4 bases, with 11 bases between the two germline ends. The germline gives CDR1 KGHDR, CDR2 SFDVKD. The CDR3 is CATSDPRDLYGYTF. As DNA, the CDR3 is TGTGCCACCAGTGATCCCCGGGACCTCTATGGCTACACCTTC.

This clonotype was recorded many times. The rearrangement uses TRBV13 and TRBJ1-6, with D uncertain. The germline V gene encodes CDR1 PRHDT and CDR2 FYEKMQ (reference sequence). The CDR3 loop spans 14 amino acids. V was clipped by 2 bases and J by 10 bases, with 12 bases between them. CDR3 coding DNA: TGTGCCAGCAGCTTACAAGGATTAGGGTCACCCCTCCACTTT. Its protein product is CASSLQGLGSPLHF.